The 10 T cell receptor beta chains given below trace back to one sample, sequenced in a study of cytomegalovirus exposure and HLA in healthy donors (dated by TCRdb to 2016 to 2017). The library relied on the immunoSEQ multiplex PCR assay. For the multiplex PCR, a mixture combining 60 forward primers for TCR Vbeta segments and 13 reverse primers for TCR Jbeta segments was used. TCRdb holds this immuneACCESS table with in-frame rearrangements only. Some clones are missing; in checked studies, unresolved V genes explain under half, and the rest has no known cause. Within this sample are around 140,000 clones, with over 75% of them counted one time only. The ten largest account for 2.9% of the sample. Source material: PBMCs. Receptors originate from a woman aged 25 to 45 in good health and CMV-seronegative.

The rearrangement links TRBV5-5 to TRBJ1-6; 8 bases line up with TRBD1. The CDR3 extends over 15 amino acids. The J segment lost 9 bases and the V segment lost 2 bases, leaving 7 bases of the junction unmatched. Germline V gene lookup returns CDR1 SGHKS and CDR2 YYEKEE (reference sequence). The CDR3 DNA follows: TGTGCCAGCAGCTTATGGACAGGGTCGGGTTCACCCCTCCACTTT. The encoded protein is CASSLWTGSGSPLHF.

The chain employs TRBV28 and TRBJ2-7, with 9 bases fitting TRBD1. V shed 6 bases, J shed 3 bases, and the junction held 6 bases outside the gene matches. The CDR3 covers 14 residues. CDR1 is MDHEN, CDR2 SYDVKM, per germline. CDR3 nucleotides: TGTGCCAGCAGAAATACAGGGGGCATCTACGAGCAGTACTTC. Translated, it gives CASRNTGGIYEQYF.

The J gene is TRBJ2-4, the V gene TRBV19; 8 bases are a match to TRBD2. Germline values: CDR1 LNHDA, CDR2 SQIVND (reference sequence). This CDR3 region has 14 residues. V lost 8 bases to trimming and J lost 7 bases; unmatched junction nucleotides: 10. In DNA form, the CDR3 reads TGTGCCAGTCACCCGGGGGGGGCGAAGAACATTCAGTACTTC. This codes for CASHPGGAKNIQYF.

This clone was counted a single time. V usage is TRBV18 and J usage is TRBJ2-7; D uncertain. This CDR3 contains 12 residues. The V end lost 3 bases, the J end lost 3 bases, and 6 bases lay between the germline ends. Germline loops: CDR1 KGHSH, CDR2 LQKENI. Written as DNA, the CDR3 is TGTGCCAGCTCACCTCCCAACTACGAGCAGTACTTC. Encoded protein: CASSPPNYEQYF.

This chain joins TRBV2 and TRBJ2-2; 7 bases line up with TRBD2. The CDR3 runs to 15 residues. The V gene end was trimmed by 8 bases and the J gene end by 6 bases; junction bases not matched to a gene: 12. Germline loops: CDR1 SNHLY, CDR2 FYNNEI. In DNA, the CDR3 is TGTGCCAGCTGGACGGGGAGGGCCCGGCCCGGGGAGCTGTTTTTT. The encoded protein is CASWTGRARPGELFF.

This clone appeared once. This chain uses TRBV7-8 with TRBJ2-1, with D tentatively TRBD2 (5 bases). The CDR3 consists of 14 residues. V lost 5 bases, J lost 7 bases, and 15 bases lay in between. Germline V gene lookup returns CDR1 SGHVS and CDR2 FQNEAQ. The CDR3 sequence: CASSPMSRGNEQFF. The CDR3 DNA reads TGTGCCAGCAGCCCGATGAGCCGGGGTAATGAGCAGTTCTTC.

The rearrangement uses TRBV7-8 and TRBJ1-2; weak D call: TRBD1 (6 bases). CDR3 length equals 15 residues. Germline lookup yields CDR1 SGHVS and CDR2 FQNEAQ. V shed 1 base and J shed 5 bases, with 14 bases lying between them. The CDR3 loop reads CASSLGGQGGYGYTF. The CDR3 region has the DNA TGTGCCAGCAGCTTAGGGGGGCAGGGTGGATATGGCTACACCTTC.

V usage is TRBV7-9 and J usage is TRBJ2-7, with 8 bases that match TRBD1. Per the germline V gene, CDR1 is SEHNR and CDR2 is FQNEAQ (reference sequence). The trim removed 5 bases at V and 2 bases at J, leaving 5 bases unmatched. The CDR3 runs 14 residues. The CDR3 nucleotides are TGTGCCAGCAGCCCCCGGGACAGGACCTACGAGCAGTACTTC. As protein: CASSPRDRTYEQYF.

The V and J genes are TRBV5-1 and TRBJ2-1; the match to TRBD2 covers 9 bases. Germline lookup yields CDR1 SGHRS and CDR2 YFSETQ. The V gene end was trimmed by 0 bases and the J gene end by 5 bases; junction bases not matched to a gene: 6. This CDR3 comprises 16 residues. CDR3 sequence: CASSLDPGLANNEQFF. In DNA, the CDR3 is TGCGCCAGCAGCTTGGACCCCGGACTAGCGAACAATGAGCAGTTCTTC.

This clone was counted only a few times. The CDR3 is CASRPGTGNQPQHF. The CDR3 DNA follows: TGTGCCAGCAGGCCCGGGACAGGCAATCAGCCCCAGCATTTT. The rearrangement uses TRBV2 and TRBJ1-5; 7 bases are a match to TRBD1. Germline values: CDR1 SNHLY, CDR2 FYNNEI. V lost 6 bases and J lost 2; bases outside the gene matches: 4. The length of the CDR3 is 14 residues.